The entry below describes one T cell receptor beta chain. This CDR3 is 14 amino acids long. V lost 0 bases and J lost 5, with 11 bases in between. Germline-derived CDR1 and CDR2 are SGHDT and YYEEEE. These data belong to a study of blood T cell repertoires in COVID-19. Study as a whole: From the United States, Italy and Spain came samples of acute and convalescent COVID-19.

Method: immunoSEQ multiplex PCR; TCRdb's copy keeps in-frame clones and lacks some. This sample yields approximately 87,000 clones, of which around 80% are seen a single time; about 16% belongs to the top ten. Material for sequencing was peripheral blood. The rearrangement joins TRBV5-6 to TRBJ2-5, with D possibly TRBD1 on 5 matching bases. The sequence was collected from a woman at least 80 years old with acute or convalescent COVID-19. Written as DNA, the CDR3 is TGTGCCAGCAGCTTGGCAGGGTTTGGGGAGACCCAGTACTTC. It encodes CASSLAGFGETQYF.